This T cell receptor (beta chain) was profiled in a study of cytomegalovirus exposure and HLA in healthy donors. Broader study findings: Some V segments (TRBV6-2 and TRBV6-3 among them) were excluded as indistinguishable. Sequences of the TCR beta chain were said to predict the HLA-A and HLA-B alleles of most subjects accurately. Around 160 TCR beta chains were listed as cytomegalovirus-associated.

V was shortened by 5 bases and J by 1 base, with 18 bases between the two germline ends. CDR3 length: 16 amino acids. Germline V gene data show CDR1 as LNHDA and CDR2 as SQIVND (reference sequence). The primer mix had 60 Vbeta and 13 Jbeta primers. Profiled with immunoSEQ multiplex PCR; TCRdb holds only in-frame clones, not every one. The data contain about 150,000 clones, 80% to 90% of them seen just once; the ten biggest clones take up 2.4%. This clone occurred once. As yet, its antigen is unknown. The receptor's source is a male donor in good health and CMV-seronegative. This sequence joins TRBV19 and TRBJ2-7; the D gene is possibly TRBD1 (8 bases). Material for sequencing was PBMCs. CDR3 sequence: CASSSVHRGGSYEQYF. CDR3 nucleotides: TGTGCCAGTAGTTCCGTTCACAGGGGGGGATCCTACGAGCAGTACTTC.